A single sample gave rise to the 20 T cell receptor beta chains below, sequenced in a study of tissue T cells after allogeneic stem cell transplantation. The time point: mouse harvest day 7 after allogeneic transplant. Tail vein injection delivered 10^7 T-cell-depleted bone marrow cells and 10^6 splenic CD5+ T cells. Some clones are missing from TCRdb's copy, which holds only in-frame ones; the method was immunoSEQ multiplex PCR. The sample has almost 8,500 clones, 40% to 55% seen once. Sequencing was done on a sample of skin. These receptors all stem from a female BALB/c mouse given C57BL/6 T cells with graft-versus-host disease after an allogeneic hematopoietic cell transplant.

For this clone: Mouse names are used for the genes. The CDR3 end is not reached by the read, which stops 1 residue before it; the germline J gene fills it in. The genes are TRBV13-2 and TRBJ2-5; 7 nucleotides match TRBD1. This CDR3 is 12 amino acids long. The germline V gene has CDR1 NNHNN and CDR2 SYGAGS (reference sequence). The ends lost 5 bases at V and 6 bases at J; junction bases unmatched: 3. The CDR3 bases that were read are TGTGCCAGCGGGACAGGGTGGGACACCCAGTAC. Its translation is CASGTGWDTQY. Given in full, the CDR3 is CASGTGWDTQYF.

A remark on this clone: Genes and germline come from the mouse. Read data end 1 residue before the CDR3 end; the end is taken from the germline J gene. J is TRBJ1-2 and V is TRBV1, with a possible D match to TRBD1 (6 bases). CDR1 NSQYPW and CDR2 LRSPGD come from the germline V gene (reference sequence). The CDR3 is 14 residues long. V gave up 2 bases and J gave up 1 base, with 8 bases separating them. The CDR3 reads CTCSARDKNSDYTF. The sequenced part of the CDR3 DNA is TGCACCTGCAGTGCAAGGGACAAAAACTCCGACTACACC.

This clone turned up a few times. All gene names here are mouse names. The sequenced fragment ends 1 residue before the CDR3 boundary, so the rest is inferred from the germline J gene. Other DNA variants within this sample encode the same CDR3. V usage is TRBV26 and J usage is TRBJ2-7, with a possible D match to TRBD1 (6 bases). This CDR3 spans 14 amino acids. Germline V gene data show CDR1 as KGHPV and CDR2 as FQNQEV (reference sequence). V was cut by 2 bases and J by 0 bases, with 8 bases left in between. CDR3 DNA, as far as it was read: TGTGCCAGCAGTCTGGGGACAAACTCCTATGAACAGTAC. Translating gives CASSLGTNSYEQY. The full CDR3 reads CASSLGTNSYEQYF.

Note on this clone: Any gene name here is a mouse gene name. Read data end 1 residue before the CDR3 end; the end is taken from the germline J gene. V usage is TRBV12-1 and J usage is TRBJ2-7; 10 nucleotides line up with TRBD2. Trimming took 3 bases from V and 2 from J; bases not matched to a gene: 3. This CDR3 comprises 14 residues. CDR1 SGHSN and CDR2 HYEKVE come from the germline V gene. CDR3 DNA (partial): TGTGCCAGCTCTTTCACTGGGGGGGCCTATGAACAGTAC. Amino acids: CASSFTGGAYEQY. The entire CDR3 sequence reads CASSFTGGAYEQYF.

About this clone itself: Gene names are mouse gene names. The read ends 1 residue before the CDR3 terminus; that terminus is restored from the germline J gene. The chain employs TRBV23 and TRBJ2-3; TRBD2, the table's D call, lacks a check against the DNA. The CDR3 runs to 15 residues. From germline, CDR1 is KGHTA and CDR2 FQNQQP. The covered CDR3 bases are TGCTCCAGCAGTCAATCGAGGGGGGGGGCAGAAACGCTGTAT. Encoded protein: CSSSQSRGGAETLY. The whole CDR3 reads CSSSQSRGGAETLYF.

For this clone: Genes and germline are mouse. The read ends 1 residue early relative to the CDR3; the germline J gene fills the gap. The chain couples TRBV15 to TRBJ1-5, with D unresolved. The CDR3 covers 12 residues. Germline V CDR1 and CDR2: SGHND, FRSKSL. V gave up 1 base and J gave up 5 bases, with 3 bases separating them. The sequenced part of the CDR3 DNA is TGTGCCAGCAGTTTAGGTGACCAGGCTCCGCTT. Protein: CASSLGDQAPL. The whole CDR3 region reads CASSLGDQAPLF.

As concerns this clone: Gene names refer to mouse genes. Read sequence stops 1 residue before the CDR3 end, and the germline J gene provides the missing end. The V gene is TRBV4, the J gene TRBJ1-3, with TRBD1 as a possible D gene (6 bases). The CDR3 length is 13 residues. CDR1 LGHDT and CDR2 YNNKQL come from the germline V gene (reference sequence). Trimming pared 3 bases from V and 7 bases from J, leaving 10 bases between. The part of the CDR3 DNA that was read is TGTGCCAGCAGCTACCAAGGGGGGAATACGCTCTAT. Its translation is CASSYQGGNTLY. The full CDR3 reads CASSYQGGNTLYF.

To note about this clone: The gene names here belong to mouse. The CDR3 extends 1 residue past the end of the read, so its final part is completed from the germline J gene. This rearrangement joins TRBV19 to TRBJ2-1; 9 nucleotides agree with TRBD2. This CDR3 has 13 amino acids. The germline V gene has CDR1 FNHDT and CDR2 SITEND (reference sequence). Germline trimming cut 7 bases from V and 3 bases from J; bases unmatched to any gene: 2. CDR3 amino acids: CASGTGIYAEQFF. CDR3 DNA, as far as it was read: TGTGCCAGCGGGACTGGGATCTATGCTGAGCAGTTC. The full variable domain, with the rest looked up from reference TRBV19 and TRBJ2-1, is GGIITQTPKFLIGQEGQKLTLKCQQNFNHDTMYWYRQDSGKGLRLIYYSITENDLQKGDLSEGYDASREKKSSFSLTVTSAQKNEMAVFLCASGTGIYAEQFFGPGTRLTVL.

This clone was observed a few times. Each gene name is a mouse one. The CDR3 goes on 1 residue after the read ends, and that part is filled in from the germline J gene. The chain recombines TRBV26 with TRBJ2-4; TRBD2 aligns across 7 bases. CDR3 length: 15 residues. Trimming cost V 4 bases and J 0 bases; bases outside gene matches: 4. Germline V gene lookup returns CDR1 KGHPV and CDR2 FQNQEV (reference sequence). The part of the CDR3 DNA that was read is TGTGCCAGCAGTCCCTCTGGGGGTAGTCAAAACACCTTGTAC. It codes for CASSPSGGSQNTLY. The entire CDR3 sequence reads CASSPSGGSQNTLYF. The complete variable domain, with remaining parts taken from reference TRBV26 and TRBJ2-4, reads NSKVIQTPRYLVKGQGQKAKMRCIPEKGHPVVFWYQQNKNNEFKFLINFQNQEVLQQIDMTEKRFSAECPSNSPCSLEIQSSEAGDSALYLCASSPSGGSQNTLYFGAGTRLSVL.

Turning to this clone: Gene names are mouse gene names. From the germline J gene comes the end of the CDR3, since the read stops 1 residue before it. The chain links TRBV12-2 to TRBJ2-4; a possible D gene is TRBD1 (6 bases). Germline CDR1 is SGHLS and CDR2 is HYDKME. This CDR3 comprises 15 residues. With 1 base removed from V and 0 bases from J, the gap between germline ends came to 10 bases. CDR3 amino acids: CASSLYGTSQNTLYF. Incomplete CDR3 DNA: TGTGCCAGCTCTCTTTATGGGACAAGTCAAAACACCTTGTAC.

On this clone itself: Gene names follow the mouse nomenclature. The read ends 1 residue shy of where the CDR3 ends; the end is completed using the germline J gene. V gene TRBV5 combines with J gene TRBJ2-3; D call uncertain. This CDR3 has 15 residues. Germline V gene data show CDR1 as LGHNA and CDR2 as YNLKQL (reference sequence). Trimming removed 1 base at V and 3 bases at J, with 11 bases between. The part of the CDR3 DNA that was read is TGTGCCAGCAGCCAAGTGGGAAGGAGGGCAGAAACGCTGTAT. It translates to CASSQVGRRAETLY. The full-length CDR3 reads as CASSQVGRRAETLYF.

Notes on this clone: Gene names denote mouse genes. The observed sequence ends 1 residue before the CDR3 terminus, with the missing tail filled in from the germline J gene. The chain recombines TRBV19 with TRBJ2-3, with 8 bases fitting TRBD1. The J segment lost 1 base and the V segment lost 4 bases, leaving 2 bases of the junction unmatched. Germline loops: CDR1 FNHDT, CDR2 SITEND (reference sequence). The CDR3 covers 14 residues. CDR3 protein: CASSPGQGAETLYF. The covered CDR3 bases are TGTGCCAGCAGTCCGGGACAGGGTGCAGAAACGCTGTAT.

For this clone: The gene names here belong to mouse. The sequenced part of the CDR3 DNA is TGTGCCAGCAGCGGGACAGCTTCCAACGAAAGATTATTT. Its protein is CASSGTASNERLF. The CDR3 as a whole reads CASSGTASNERLFF. The genes are TRBV3 and TRBJ1-4; 7 positions match TRBD1. Read sequence stops 1 residue before the CDR3 end, and the germline J gene provides the missing end. CDR1 SNHLY and CDR2 FYNGKV come from the germline V gene (reference sequence). V was clipped by 5 bases and J by 1 base; unmatched bases: 1. This CDR3 has 14 amino acids.

Regarding this clone: The gene names given are mouse names. The read gets to within 1 residue of the CDR3 end, and the germline J gene fills in the rest. This chain uses TRBV2 with TRBJ2-4; TRBD2 aligns across 9 bases. CDR1 and CDR2 from the germline V gene are LGHNA and YSYQKL. The CDR3 runs 15 residues. V was clipped by 1 base and J by 2 bases; unmatched bases: 1. CDR3 region: CASSQGTGVQNTLYF. The sequenced CDR3 bases are TGTGCCAGCAGCCAAGGGACTGGGGTTCAAAACACCTTGTAC.

Remarks on this clone: Germline and genes here are mouse. The missing CDR3 end, 1 residue past where the read stops, is filled in from the germline J gene. The rearrangement links TRBV26 to TRBJ2-5; TRBD2 might be the D (6 bases). The CDR3 length is 13 residues. V lost 4 bases to trimming and J lost 3 bases, with 8 bases between them. Per the germline V gene, CDR1 is KGHPV and CDR2 is FQNQEV (reference sequence). This chain's CDR3 is CASSRGLQDTQYF. The sequenced part of the CDR3 DNA is TGTGCCAGCAGTCGGGGACTTCAAGACACCCAGTAC.

Only a few counts were recorded for this clone. Genes and germline are mouse. The covered CDR3 bases are TGTGCCAGCAGTTTTCAGGGAAGCTCCTATGAACAGTAC. The encoded protein is CASSFQGSSYEQY. The CDR3 reads in full as CASSFQGSSYEQYF. The genes are TRBV14 and TRBJ2-7; D perhaps matches TRBD1 (5 bases). From the germline J gene comes the end of the CDR3, since the read stops 1 residue before it. V lost 2 bases, J lost 0 bases, and 9 bases lay in between. CDR1 and CDR2 from the germline V gene are SGHDT and FRDEAV. The CDR3 has 14 residues.

Note on this clone: The gene names given are mouse names. The read comes to an end 1 residue before the CDR3 does, leaving the germline J gene to fill in the end. The chain uses TRBV12-1 and TRBJ1-3, with TRBD1 matching over 8 bases. V was clipped by 3 bases and J by 0 bases; unmatched bases: 6. CDR1 and CDR2 from the germline V gene are SGHSN and HYEKVE. There are 16 residues in the CDR3. The CDR3 spells CASSVGTGNSGNTLYF. Partial CDR3 DNA: TGTGCCAGCTCTGTCGGGACAGGAAATTCTGGAAATACGCTCTAT.

For this clone: Gene names and germline refer to mouse. The read gets to within 1 residue of the CDR3 end, and the germline J gene fills in the rest. This chain uses TRBV26 with TRBJ1-1; 8 nucleotides align to TRBD1. The germline gives CDR1 KGHPV, CDR2 FQNQEV (reference sequence). The CDR3 extends over 13 amino acids. The J segment lost 4 bases and the V segment lost 6 bases, leaving 4 bases of the junction unmatched. This CDR3 is CASSLTGATEVFF. The CDR3 DNA, read in part, is TGTGCCAGCAGCCTGACAGGGGCCACAGAAGTCTTC. Together with reference TRBV26 and TRBJ1-1, the CDR3 gives the full variable domain: NSKVIQTPRYLVKGQGQKAKMRCIPEKGHPVVFWYQQNKNNEFKFLINFQNQEVLQQIDMTEKRFSAECPSNSPCSLEIQSSEAGDSALYLCASSLTGATEVFFGKGTRLTVV.

Turning to this clone: The germline and genes are mouse ones. The read ends 1 residue early relative to the CDR3; the germline J gene fills the gap. This rearrangement joins TRBV26 to TRBJ2-3, with D unclear. V was pared by 2 bases and J by 2 bases, with 5 bases between. Germline assignment: CDR1 KGHPV and CDR2 FQNQEV (reference sequence). CDR3 size: 13 residues. The CDR3 bases that were read are TGTGCCAGCAGTCTGCCAAATGCAGAAACGCTGTAT. Its protein product is CASSLPNAETLY. The complete CDR3 sequence is CASSLPNAETLYF. The variable domain in full, with the rest retrieved from reference TRBV26 and TRBJ2-3, is NSKVIQTPRYLVKGQGQKAKMRCIPEKGHPVVFWYQQNKNNEFKFLINFQNQEVLQQIDMTEKRFSAECPSNSPCSLEIQSSEAGDSALYLCASSLPNAETLYFGSGTRLTVL.

This clone showed up just once. The gene symbols are mouse symbols. The DNA ends 1 residue before the CDR3 does, and the rest of the CDR3 is filled in from the germline J gene. V is TRBV5 and J is TRBJ1-6; D remains unclear. TRBJ1-6 is classed as an ORF, of uncertain function. V was pared by 0 bases and J by 3 bases, with 3 bases between. The CDR3 extends over 14 amino acids. Germline lookup yields CDR1 LGHNA and CDR2 YNLKQL (reference sequence). The CDR3 bases that were read are TGTGCCAGCAGCCAAGATTACTATAATTCGCCCCTCTAC. Amino acids: CASSQDYYNSPLY. The CDR3 in its entirety is CASSQDYYNSPLYF.